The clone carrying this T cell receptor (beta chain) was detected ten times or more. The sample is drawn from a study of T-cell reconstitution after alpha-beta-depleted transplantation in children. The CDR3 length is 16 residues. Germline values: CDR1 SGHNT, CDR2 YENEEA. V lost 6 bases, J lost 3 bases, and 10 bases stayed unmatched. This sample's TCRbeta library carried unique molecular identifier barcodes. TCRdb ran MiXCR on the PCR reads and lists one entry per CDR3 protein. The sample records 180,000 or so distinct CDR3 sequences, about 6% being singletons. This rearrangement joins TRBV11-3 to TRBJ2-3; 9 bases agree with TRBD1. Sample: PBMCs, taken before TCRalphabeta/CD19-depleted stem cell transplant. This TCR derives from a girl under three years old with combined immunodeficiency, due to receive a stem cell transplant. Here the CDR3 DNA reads TGTGCCAGCAGATACAGGGGGCGCGAGGTTACAGATACGCAGTATTTT. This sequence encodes CASRYRGREVTDTQYF. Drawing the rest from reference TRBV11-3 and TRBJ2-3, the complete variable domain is EAGVVQSPRYKIIEKKQPVAFWCNPISGHNTLYWYLQNLGQGPELLIRYENEEAVDDSQLPKDRFSAERLKGVDSTLKIQPAELGDSAVYLCASRYRGREVTDTQYFGPGTRLTVL.